This T cell receptor (beta chain) was sequenced for a study of neurological immune-mediated disorders. This clonotype was seen many times. One entry per CDR3 protein results from TCRdb running MiXCR on the 5' RACE reads. Of 25,000 to 40,000 distinct CDR3 sequences listed, about 1.6% are singletons. Germline loops: CDR1 SGHDT, CDR2 YYEEEE. The CDR3 consists of 17 residues. V was pared by 2 bases and J by 3 bases, with 18 bases between. The sample taken for sequencing was PBMCs. The receptor was derived from a woman younger than 45 with multiple sclerosis. V gene TRBV5-6 combines with J gene TRBJ1-5; D might be TRBD1 (5 bases). CDR3 region: CASSFRPPRGINQPQHF. The CDR3 DNA reads as TGTGCCAGCAGCTTTCGCCCTCCGCGGGGGATCAATCAGCCCCAGCATTTT.